This T cell receptor (beta chain) was recorded in a study of T cells in Graves' hyperthyroidism and ophthalmopathy (dated by TCRdb to about 2019). Notes on the research overall: Peripheral blood samples were taken at initial diagnosis, before any treatment was given. A discovery cohort of about 96 patients, approximately 45 with Graves' ophthalmopathy and roughly 59 with stable Graves' hyperthyroidism, was used to find distinguishing TCR V-J signatures. Prospective prediction of ophthalmopathy was tested in an independent validation cohort of 18 to 20 hyperthyroidism patients and 17 patients who later progressed to ophthalmopathy. The roughly 90 discovery patients were divided at random into training and test sets in a 7:3 ratio. The study also compared thyroid tissue and blood T-cell repertoires from five or six Graves' hyperthyroidism patients. After blood sampling, hyperthyroidism patients were treated with methimazole at a starting dose of 30 mg daily, and ophthalmopathy patients were treated with high-dose intravenous methylprednisolone. The paper reports TCR Vbeta CDR3 sequencing of more than 120 peripheral blood samples: approximately 41 ophthalmopathy, under 85 hyperthyroidism and around 17 progressor patients. Broader findings and caveats from the paper: Most expanded thyroid clonotypes (frequency above 0.001) were also detected in blood, suggesting blood repertoires may reflect thyroid immune responses. No statistical method was used to fix the sample size in advance, and group allocation was not hidden from the investigators. In cross-validation, a model built on a 13 V-J signature told ophthalmopathy apart from stable hyperthyroidism with 87.88% sensitivity and approximately 81% specificity, and in testing the same model reached 80%/75%. In validation, the model predicted progression to ophthalmopathy a median of roughly 6.2 months before onset, with about 70% sensitivity and roughly 73% specificity.

Amplification of TCR beta CDR3 regions was carried out from RNA transcripts. The TCR CDR3 was subjected to a first round of RT-PCR using the HTBI primer set and the Qiagen OneStep RT-PCR kit. Libraries were constructed in a second round of multiplex PCR, after which size selection and purification were performed. Libraries were sequenced paired-end with 100 bp reads on an Illumina HiSeq2000. The original methods were these. SOAPnuke was used to process the raw data, removing reads that contained adapters or uncalled bases, had a mean Phred below 15, or lacked an exact match to the constant primer or identifier. COPE v1.2.5 was used to merge high-quality paired reads, and clonotypes were defined as unique nucleotide sequences. MiTCR v1.1 was used to align the clonotypes against IMGT TRBV, TRBD and TRBJ reference segments. Only V-J combinations with frequency above 0.0001, covering about 99% of repertoires, were analysed. A TCS score was defined as the ratio between F50 (clonal expansion) and ExV (chaos), using BLOSUM62-based TCRdist between CDR3 peptides within each V-J. Welch's t-statistics and random forest reduced fewer than 600 V-J features to 10 to 15, which were used in a naive Bayes classifier (R e1071). Using fastp at Q25 and MiXCR, TCRdb reprocessed the public reads and kept productive beta chains. Every distinct CDR3 protein forms one entry, paired with its most common genes and DNA. The V and J calls and clone size come from TCRdb's table, not from the authors' own analysis. Counted in this sample were 400,000 to 600,000 distinct CDR3 sequences; 15% to 20% of them appeared once. The ten largest clonotypes hold approximately 30% of the sample.

Ophthalmopathy patients had moderately to severely active disease, Clinical Activity Score of at least 3, NOSPECS grade of at least 4, and duration under 3 months. Patients with uncontrolled infections, other autoimmune diseases, pregnancy or lactation were excluded. Diagnoses were established on the basis of clinical symptoms, serum thyroxine and TRAb, thyroid ultrasound, and orbital computed tomography. PBMCs were isolated from more than 8 ml of fresh peripheral blood by Ficoll-Paque density gradient centrifugation. Total RNA was extracted using Trizol reagent, and RNA quality was assessed on an Agilent 2100 Bioanalyzer. Its CDR3 holds 14 amino acids, cysteine through phenylalanine. The sequence is cut down to CDR3 DNA, 42 bases in frame from base 1. Looking up the germline V gene yields CDR1 SGDLS and CDR2 YYNGEE. A distance of 12 bases separates the germline ends of V and J, which lose 0 bases and 5 bases respectively.

Turning to this clonotype: Its recognized antigen is unknown. Base-call qualities are not available, and no considerably larger clone is one nucleotide away.

This TCR derives from a woman aged 30 to 39 with Graves' ophthalmopathy. The chain was built from TRBV9 and TRBJ2-7, with an unclear D gene assignment. Material: blood. The CDR3 sequence is CASSVEVATHEQYF. The DNA is as follows: TGTGCCAGCAGCGTAGAAGTTGCCACCCACGAGCAGTACTTC. The CDR3, completed at both ends by the reference TRBV9 and TRBJ2-7 genes, gives the full variable domain DSGVTQTPKHLITATGQRVTLRCSPRSGDLSVYWYQQSLDQGLQFLIQYYNGEERAKGNILERFSAQQFPDLHSELNLSSLELGDSALYFCASSVEVATHEQYFGPGTRLTVT.